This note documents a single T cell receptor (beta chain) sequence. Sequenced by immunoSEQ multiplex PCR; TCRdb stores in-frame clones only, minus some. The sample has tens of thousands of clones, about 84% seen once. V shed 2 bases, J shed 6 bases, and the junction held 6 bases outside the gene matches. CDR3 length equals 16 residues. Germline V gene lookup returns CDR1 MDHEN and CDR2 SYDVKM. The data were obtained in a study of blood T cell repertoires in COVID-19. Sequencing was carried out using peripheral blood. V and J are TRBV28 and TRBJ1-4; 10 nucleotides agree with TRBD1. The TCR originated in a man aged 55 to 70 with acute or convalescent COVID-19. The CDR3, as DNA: TGTGCCAGCAGTTTAGGGACTGGGACAGGGGATGAAAAACTGTTTTTT. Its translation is CASSLGTGTGDEKLFF. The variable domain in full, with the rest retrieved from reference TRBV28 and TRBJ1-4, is DVKVTQSSRYLVKRTGEKVFLECVQDMDHENMFWYRQDPGLGLRLIYFSYDVKMKEKGDIPEGYSVSREKKERFSLILESASTNQTSMYLCASSLGTGTGDEKLFFGSGTQLSVL.